The 15 T cell receptor beta chains below come from one sample, sequenced in a study of T cells in Graves' hyperthyroidism and ophthalmopathy. Amplified TCR beta CDR3 regions came from RNA transcripts. First-round RT-PCR of the TCR CDR3 relied on the HTBI primer set. TCRdb used MiXCR to reprocess the multiplex PCR reads, holding one entry per CDR3 protein. The sample yields about 570,000 distinct CDR3 sequences, around 42% seen once. Sequencing was done on a sample of peripheral blood or thyroid tissue (not recorded which). Every receptor here comes from an adult woman with Graves' disease, either hyperthyroidism or ophthalmopathy (not recorded which).

The chain combines TRBV7-2 with TRBJ1-1, with D maybe TRBD1 (6 bases). The CDR3 has 16 residues. CDR1 SGHTA and CDR2 FQGNSA come from the germline V gene. V was trimmed by 4 bases and J by 0 bases, leaving 15 bases between them. The chain's CDR3 is CASSYAPGHLNTEAFF. The CDR3 DNA reads as TGTGCCAGCAGCTACGCACCGGGACACCTGAACACTGAAGCTTTCTTT.

This chain connects TRBV3-1 to TRBJ2-7, with TRBD2 matching 11 bases. V gave up 0 bases and J gave up 4 bases; unmatched junction bases: 5. Germline CDR1 LGHDT, CDR2 YNNKEL (reference sequence). The CDR3 is 16 residues long. The CDR3 region has the DNA TGTGCCAGCAGCCAAGACTGGCTAGCGGGAGGATACGAGCAGTACTTC. Its protein is CASSQDWLAGGYEQYF.

The rearrangement joins TRBV7-9 to TRBJ1-3; unclear D gene. Germline-derived CDR1 and CDR2 are SEHNR and FQNEAQ (reference sequence). The CDR3 is made up of 15 amino acids. Between the trimmed V and J ends, which lost 5 bases and 0 bases, there was a span of 11 bases. The CDR3 loop is CASSMKASSGNTIYF. CDR3 coding DNA: TGTGCCAGCAGCATGAAAGCGAGCTCTGGAAACACCATATATTTT.

In nucleotides, the CDR3 is TGTGCCAGCAGCCTTCCCGGGACAGGGAATGAAAAACTGTTTTTT. Translated, it gives CASSLPGTGNEKLFF. The chain links TRBV7-9 to TRBJ1-4; 9 bases map to TRBD1. CDR3 length: 15 amino acids. Losses at the gene ends were 5 bases for V and 5 bases for J; bases not matched to a gene: 6. CDR1 is SEHNR, CDR2 FQNEAQ, per germline (reference sequence).

This clonotype was detected ten times or more. The chain couples TRBV2 to TRBJ1-1, with 7 bases aligning to TRBD1. The CDR3 runs to 16 residues. Germline V CDR1 and CDR2: SNHLY, FYNNEI. V lost 6 bases to trimming and J lost 2 bases; unmatched junction nucleotides: 12. The CDR3 DNA reads TGTGCCAGCAGGGTTTCACCGGGACAGAGAAACACTGAAGCTTTCTTT. Protein: CASRVSPGQRNTEAFF.

Regarding this clonotype: It may be a read error: a sequence one base away is much more abundant. The rearrangement uses TRBV7-2 and TRBJ2-7; 8 bases fit TRBD1. After removal of 5 bases from V and 5 bases from J, the junction contained 5 bases not matched to a gene. Germline V CDR1 and CDR2: SGHTA, FQGNSA. The CDR3 sequence is 13 residues long. The CDR3 DNA is TGTGCCAGCAGCCACCAGACAGGGGACGAGCAGTACTTC. Translating gives CASSHQTGDEQYF. Complete variable domain (other parts from reference TRBV7-2 and TRBJ2-7): GAGVSQSPSNKVTEKGKDVELRCDPISGHTALYWYRQSLGQGLEFLIYFQGNSAPDKSGLPSDRFSAERTGGSVSTLTIQRTQQEDSAVYLCASSHQTGDEQYFGPGTRLTVT.

The gene calls are TRBV7-9 and TRBJ2-5; D ambiguous. The CDR3 covers 13 residues. The germline V gene has CDR1 SEHNR and CDR2 FQNEAQ (reference sequence). V lost 5 bases and J 7 bases, leaving 14 bases between the germline ends. CDR3 in amino acids: CASSPRLHGTQYF. Here the CDR3 DNA reads TGTGCCAGCAGCCCGCGACTCCATGGGACCCAGTACTTC.

This clonotype was counted only a few times. The CDR3 DNA sequence: TGCGCCAGCAGCCAAGCCCCGGACAGGGGAGCTTTCTTT. Its protein product is CASSQAPDRGAFF. This chain joins TRBV4-1 and TRBJ1-1; 9 bases align to TRBD1. CDR1 and CDR2 (germline): MGHRA, YSYEKL. The CDR3 has 13 amino acids. V dropped 1 base and J dropped 10; count of bases not matched to a gene: 4.

This clonotype was counted a few times. The rearrangement joins TRBV29-1 to TRBJ2-7, with D possibly being TRBD2 (6 bases). Germline V gene sequence: CDR1 SQVTM, CDR2 ANQGSEA. This CDR3 is 11 amino acids long. The CDR3 region has the DNA TGCAGGCCACGGGGGATGTACGAGCAGTACTTC. This gives the protein CRPRGMYEQYF.

There are many counts of this clonotype. This chain connects TRBV13 to TRBJ2-5, with D possibly TRBD1 on 7 matching bases. Trimming shortened V by 5 bases and J by 5 bases, and 18 bases separated the two germline ends. Germline-derived CDR1 and CDR2 are PRHDT and FYEKMQ (reference sequence). The CDR3 has 15 residues. The CDR3 here is CASSAGPGQRETQYF. CDR3 nucleotides: TGTGCCAGCAGCGCGGGACCGGGACAGAGGGAGACCCAGTACTTC.

This clonotype was observed many times. The rearrangement links TRBV7-2 to TRBJ2-3, with TRBD2 matching over 7 bases. Germline values: CDR1 SGHTA, CDR2 FQGNSA. This CDR3 spans 16 amino acids. V lost 2 bases and J lost 4; bases outside the gene matches: 9. The CDR3 region is CASSLKVREVPDTQYF. In DNA form, the CDR3 reads TGTGCCAGCAGCTTAAAGGTCCGGGAGGTACCAGATACGCAGTATTTT.

The sample holds many counts of this clonotype. This chain joins TRBV7-6 and TRBJ1-2; no clear D gene. The germline CDR1 and CDR2 sequences are SGHVS and FNYEAQ. V was cut by 1 base and J by 6 bases, with 9 bases left in between. The CDR3 totals 13 residues. CDR3 loop: CASSLDHNHGYTF. The CDR3 nucleotides read TGTGCCAGCAGCTTAGATCACAACCATGGCTACACCTTC.

This clonotype has just one count. The CDR3, as DNA: TGTGCCAGCAGCTTCACGGGACAGGGTCCTTATGGCTACACCTTC. Its translation is CASSFTGQGPYGYTF. V usage is TRBV13 and J usage is TRBJ1-2; 9 nucleotides align to TRBD1. J gave up 5 bases and V 3 bases, and 7 bases lay outside the gene matches. CDR1 and CDR2 (germline): PRHDT, FYEKMQ (reference sequence). The CDR3 runs to 15 residues.

This clonotype was observed a handful of times. The rearrangement joins TRBV12-3 or TRBV12-4 to TRBJ1-1; possibly TRBD1 for D (5 bases). CDR3 length: 14 residues. Trimming pared 5 bases from V and 5 bases from J, leaving 15 bases between. This chain's CDR3 is CASSNTGTRTEAFF. CDR3 coding DNA: TGTGCCAGCAGTAATACCGGGACGCGGACTGAAGCTTTCTTT.

The chain has TRBV28 and TRBJ1-1; unclear D gene. Deletions cut 7 bases from V and 0 bases from J, with 12 bases between. Germline CDR1 is MDHEN and CDR2 is SYDVKM. The length of the CDR3 is 14 residues. The CDR3 bases are TGTGCCAGCAAACCGACACTCATGAACACTGAAGCTTTCTTT. Its protein is CASKPTLMNTEAFF.